The source of this T cell receptor beta chain is a study of identical twins. Unique molecular identifiers were present on the cDNA, which also gained a universal primer site by template switching. TCRdb independently ran MiXCR on the 5' RACE reads; one entry per CDR3 protein. The sample lists approximately 680,000 distinct CDR3 sequences, around 7.5% occurring once. CDR1 and CDR2 (germline): LGHDT, YNNKEL (reference sequence). V shed 0 bases and J shed 7 bases, with 9 bases lying between them. This CDR3 has 13 amino acids. With no exceptions, donors were healthy Caucasians. Study results and caveats: Conclusions relied on cross-sectional statistical analysis, not following the same donors.

Ten or more counts support this clonotype. Its target is unknown. The same sample was also studied in work on yellow fever vaccine responses in identical twins. That publication notes: Twins' vaccine T cell response reportedly seemed partly convergent, partly personalized.

The receptor comes from a woman aged 18-29 years in good health. The genes are TRBV3-1 and TRBJ1-2, with D unresolved. The sample consisted of PBMCs. The CDR3 sequence is CASSQDLTVGYTF. The CDR3 nucleotides read TGTGCCAGCAGCCAAGATCTTACGGTTGGCTACACCTTC.